Shown below are 5 T cell receptor beta chains from a single sample sequenced in a study of read filtering for tumor transcriptome and immune sequencing. This library used approximately 370 ng RNA and molecular barcoded adaptors spanning alpha/delta and beta/gamma chains. Using its own MiXCR run on the reads, TCRdb lists one record per CDR3 protein. The sample has some 43,000 distinct CDR3 sequences, about an eighth seen once. The specimen was a population of CD138-negative cells sorted from bone marrow. The receptors stem from a donor at least 40 years old with multiple myeloma.

V gene TRBV7-9 combines with J gene TRBJ2-2, with TRBD2 matching over 10 bases. Germline values: CDR1 SEHNR, CDR2 FQNEAQ (reference sequence). The V segment lost 5 bases and the J segment 6 bases; nucleotides outside the gene matches: 12. This CDR3 is 17 amino acids long. DNA for the CDR3: TGTGCCAGCAGCCCCGCTACTAGCGGGATAATGGCCGGGGAGCTGTTTTTT. Translated, it gives CASSPATSGIMAGELFF. The full variable domain, rest sourced from reference TRBV7-9 and TRBJ2-2, is DTGVSQNPRHKITKRGQNVTFRCDPISEHNRLYWYRQTLGQGPEFLTYFQNEAQLEKSRLLSDRFSAERPKGSFSTLEIQRTEQGDSAMYLCASSPATSGIMAGELFFGEGSRLTVL.

There are many counts of this clonotype. The V and J genes are TRBV6-1 and TRBJ2-4, with a tentative D call TRBD2 (6 bases). The CDR3 has 16 residues. Germline values: CDR1 MNHNS, CDR2 SASEGT. Trimming left V 6 bases short and J 0 bases short, with 15 bases between. This chain's CDR3 is CASRGLAGLAKNIQYF. The CDR3 region has the DNA TGTGCCAGCAGGGGTTTGGCGGGGTTAGCCAAAAACATTCAGTACTTC.

This clonotype has ten or more counts. The chain carries TRBV27 and TRBJ2-2; a weak D match, TRBD2 (5 bases). Germline V gives CDR1 MNHEY, CDR2 SMNVEV (reference sequence). Trimming removed 3 bases from V and 3 bases from J, with 8 bases in between. The CDR3 runs to 14 residues. Here the CDR3 DNA reads TGTGCCAGCAGTTTTAGCGCGGACACCGGGGAGCTGTTTTTT. Protein: CASSFSADTGELFF.

This clonotype was counted at least ten times. The CDR3 reads CASSPTTDYSGNTIYF. The DNA of the CDR3 is TGTGCCAGCAGCCCCACGACGGACTACTCTGGAAACACCATATATTTT. The chain couples TRBV7-9 to TRBJ1-3; D remains unclear. The CDR3 covers 16 residues. Trimming removed 5 bases at V and 0 bases at J, with 14 bases between. Germline-derived CDR1 and CDR2 are SEHNR and FQNEAQ (reference sequence). Based on the CDR3 plus reference TRBV7-9 and TRBJ1-3, the full variable domain is DTGVSQNPRHKITKRGQNVTFRCDPISEHNRLYWYRQTLGQGPEFLTYFQNEAQLEKSRLLSDRFSAERPKGSFSTLEIQRTEQGDSAMYLCASSPTTDYSGNTIYFGEGSWLTVV.

The rearrangement joins TRBV7-2 to TRBJ2-1, with TRBD2 matching over 7 bases. Per the germline V gene, CDR1 is SGHTA and CDR2 is FQGNSA. V dropped 5 bases and J dropped 4; count of bases not matched to a gene: 14. The CDR3 runs to 17 residues. The CDR3 region is CASSLVVGGPFYNEQFF. The CDR3 bases are TGTGCCAGCAGCCTCGTGGTGGGAGGGCCGTTTTACAATGAGCAGTTCTTC. The whole variable domain, remainder taken from reference TRBV7-2 and TRBJ2-1, is GAGVSQSPSNKVTEKGKDVELRCDPISGHTALYWYRQSLGQGLEFLIYFQGNSAPDKSGLPSDRFSAERTGGSVSTLTIQRTQQEDSAVYLCASSLVVGGPFYNEQFFGPGTRLTVL.